One and the same sample provided the 20 T cell receptor beta chains below, sequenced in a study of T-cell memory formation after mild COVID-19. TCRdb used MiXCR to reprocess the 5' RACE reads, holding one entry per CDR3 protein. The table includes around 370,000 distinct CDR3 sequences, around a fifth detected once. What was sequenced was PBMCs or a T cell subset sorted from them (not recorded which). The receptors were sampled from an adult woman who had mild COVID-19 (a few samples of this study predate the infection). Cell type and time point are not known.

CDR3 residues: CASSEVTATGELFF. The CDR3 region has the DNA TGTGCCAGCAGTGAAGTCACGGCCACCGGGGAGCTGTTTTTT. The J gene is TRBJ2-2, the V gene TRBV6-1; D gene unclear. The germline CDR1 and CDR2 sequences are MNHNS and SASEGT. The CDR3 extends over 14 amino acids. Trimming removed 1 base from V and 4 bases from J, with 7 bases in between.

This clonotype was detected a few times. This rearrangement joins TRBV15 to TRBJ2-1, with D perhaps assigned TRBD1 or TRBD2 (6 bases each). The CDR3 covers 13 residues. V was cut by 3 bases and J by 7 bases, with 10 bases left in between. Looked up from germline, CDR1 is LNHNV and CDR2 is YYDKDF (reference sequence). The CDR3 protein is CATSSIGGNEQFF. CDR3 nucleotide sequence: TGTGCCACCAGCAGTATAGGGGGGAATGAGCAGTTCTTC. Full variable domain (outside the CDR3, taken from reference TRBV15 and TRBJ2-1): DAMVIQNPRYQVTQFGKPVTLSCSQTLNHNVMYWYQQKSSQAPKLLFHYYDKDFNNEADTPDNFQSRRPNTSFCFLDIRSPGLGDTAMYLCATSSIGGNEQFFGPGTRLTVL.

As for this clonotype: The CDR3 ends on some other residue instead of the conserved phenylalanine or tryptophan, so this is likely a read error. No DNA is shown, since the ends of the CDR3 on it are uncertain; the CDR3 is the one TCRdb lists. This chain joins TRBV7-3 and TRBJ2-3; the table's D call, TRBD2, was not checked against the DNA. From its first to its last residue, the CDR3 has 9 amino acids. Germline V gene data show CDR1 as SGHTA and CDR2 as FQGTGA. The CDR3 protein is CASSLPLVD.

There are a few counts of this clonotype. The J gene is TRBJ2-3, the V gene TRBV5-1; D could derive from TRBD1 or TRBD2 (5 bases each). The ends were cut back, 5 bases at V and 1 base at J, with 14 bases in the middle. CDR3 length: 15 residues. CDR1 is SGHRS, CDR2 YFSETQ, per germline. CDR3: CASRQVGDGTDTQYF. Here the CDR3 DNA reads TGCGCCAGCAGACAAGTGGGGGATGGCACAGATACGCAGTATTTT.

The chain combines TRBV3-1 with TRBJ1-3, with D uncertain. V lost 0 bases, J lost 0 bases, and 6 bases lay in between. The length of the CDR3 is 15 residues. Looked up from germline, CDR1 is LGHDT and CDR2 is YNNKEL (reference sequence). CDR3: CASSQETLSGNTIYF. The CDR3 DNA reads TGTGCCAGCAGCCAAGAGACACTCTCTGGAAACACCATATATTTT.

The chain employs TRBV3-1 and TRBJ1-6, with D uncertain. This CDR3 contains 13 residues. CDR1 and CDR2 (germline): LGHDT, YNNKEL (reference sequence). V shed 2 bases and J shed 8 bases, with 7 bases lying between them. The DNA of the CDR3 is TGTGCCAGCAGCCAAATCTCGGATTCACCCCTCCACTTT. This sequence encodes CASSQISDSPLHF.

This chain joins TRBV2 and TRBJ2-1; no clear D gene. CDR1 is SNHLY and CDR2 is FYNNEI in the germline V gene. V lost 7 bases to trimming and J lost 0 bases, with 13 bases between them. The CDR3 consists of 15 residues. CDR3 DNA sequence: TGTGCCAGCATCCCATCCCGGAGCTCCTACAATGAGCAGTTCTTC. Translated: CASIPSRSSYNEQFF.

At least ten counts were recorded for this clonotype. The chain uses TRBV29-1 and TRBJ2-7; D is perhaps TRBD2 (5 bases). This CDR3 has 15 amino acids. Trimming pared 1 base from V and 0 bases from J, leaving 13 bases between. CDR1 is SQVTM and CDR2 is ANQGSEA in the germline V gene. The CDR3 nucleotides are TGCAGCGTTGAAGGTTCTTACACTAGCTCCTACGAGCAGTACTTC. Translation gives CSVEGSYTSSYEQYF.

This clonotype showed up just a few times. The V gene is TRBV5-5, the J gene TRBJ2-1; TRBD2 agrees at 8 bases. Trimming at V came to 5 bases and at J to 3 bases, leaving 16 bases not matched to a gene. Germline assignment: CDR1 SGHKS and CDR2 YYEKEE (reference sequence). The CDR3 extends over 18 amino acids. The chain's CDR3 is CASSHSWDQREIYNEQFF. CDR3 DNA sequence: TGTGCCAGCAGTCATTCTTGGGATCAGCGGGAGATCTACAATGAGCAGTTCTTC.

This clonotype was seen a handful of times. The J gene is TRBJ1-3, the V gene TRBV5-5; 9 bases map to TRBD1. The germline V gene has CDR1 SGHKS and CDR2 YYEKEE (reference sequence). This CDR3 comprises 13 residues. With 6 bases clipped from V and 4 bases from J, the junction kept 2 bases outside the gene matches. This chain's CDR3 is CASTGTGGNTIYF. DNA of the CDR3: TGTGCCAGCACCGGGACAGGGGGAAACACCATATATTTT. Complete variable domain (other parts from reference TRBV5-5 and TRBJ1-3): DAGVTQSPTHLIKTRGQQVTLRCSPISGHKSVSWYQQVLGQGPQFIFQYYEKEERGRGNFPDRFSARQFPNYSSELNVNALLLGDSALYLCASTGTGGNTIYFGEGSWLTVV.

This clonotype was counted between two and nine times. The rearrangement links TRBV24-1 to TRBJ2-2, with 7 bases matching TRBD1. The V gene's germline CDR1 is KGHDR and CDR2 SFDVKD. V was pared by 3 bases and J by 1 base, with 16 bases of the junction left unmatched. The CDR3 is 20 amino acids. CDR3 region: CATSDGRQGKSTGNTGELFF. In DNA, the CDR3 is TGTGCCACCAGTGATGGAAGACAGGGTAAATCAACGGGGAACACCGGGGAGCTGTTTTTT.

The V call is TRBV6-5, the J call TRBJ2-3; TRBD2 matches at 8 bases. This CDR3 is built from 14 residues. V lost 7 bases and J lost 9; bases outside the gene matches: 12. Germline loops: CDR1 MNHEY, CDR2 SVGAGI. CDR3 protein: CASTNGGGSGTQYF. CDR3 nucleotide sequence: TGTGCCAGCACCAACGGGGGGGGTTCGGGAACGCAGTATTTT.

The chain couples TRBV2 to TRBJ1-1; 8 nucleotides line up with TRBD1. CDR3 length: 14 residues. The germline V gene encodes CDR1 SNHLY and CDR2 FYNNEI. Trimming at V came to 4 bases and at J to 2 bases, leaving 3 bases not matched to a gene. CDR3 in amino acids: CASSGQGLNTEAFF. The CDR3 DNA reads TGTGCCAGCAGTGGACAGGGGCTTAACACTGAAGCTTTCTTT. The variable domain in full, completed from reference TRBV2 and TRBJ1-1, reads EPEVTQTPSHQVTQMGQEVILRCVPISNHLYFYWYRQILGQKVEFLVSFYNNEISEKSEIFDDQFSVERPDGSNFTLKIRSTKLEDSAMYFCASSGQGLNTEAFFGQGTRLTVV.

J is TRBJ1-1 and V is TRBV6-2 or TRBV6-3; D ambiguous. Trimming shortened V by 6 bases and J by 6 bases, and 11 bases separated the two germline ends. The CDR3 spans 12 residues. Germline assignment: CDR1 MNHEY and CDR2 SVGEGT. The DNA of the CDR3 is TGTGCCAGCAGACCGCTCAGCGCTGAAGCTTTCTTT. Its protein is CASRPLSAEAFF.

The rearrangement joins TRBV12-3 or TRBV12-4 to TRBJ1-4; the D is unclear. The germline V and J ends were trimmed by 6 bases and 4 bases, with 18 bases remaining between them. The CDR3 is 16 residues long. CDR3 sequence reads: CASSSFEGSLNEKLFF. The CDR3 nucleotides read TGTGCCAGCAGCTCCTTTGAGGGCAGCCTTAATGAAAAACTGTTTTTT.

The chain uses TRBV5-5 and TRBJ1-4; 8 nucleotides agree with TRBD1. There are 15 residues in the CDR3. In germline, CDR1 is SGHKS, CDR2 YYEKEE (reference sequence). V was pared by 4 bases and J by 5 bases, with 7 bases of the junction left unmatched. The CDR3 DNA follows: TGTGCCAGCAGCCCGCCCGGGACAGGCAATGAAAAACTGTTTTTT. It codes for CASSPPGTGNEKLFF. The whole variable domain, filled in from reference TRBV5-5 and TRBJ1-4, reads DAGVTQSPTHLIKTRGQQVTLRCSPISGHKSVSWYQQVLGQGPQFIFQYYEKEERGRGNFPDRFSARQFPNYSSELNVNALLLGDSALYLCASSPPGTGNEKLFFGSGTQLSVL.

This sequence joins TRBV12-3 or TRBV12-4 and TRBJ1-2; D gene ambiguous. The CDR3 sequence is 13 residues long. Trimming removed 6 bases at V and 9 bases at J, with 17 bases between. CDR3 loop: CASSRLLGPSYTF. As DNA, the CDR3 is TGTGCCAGCAGCCGCCTCCTAGGTCCGAGCTACACCTTC.

This clonotype occurred a few times. The rearrangement links TRBV6-5 to TRBJ1-1; weak D call: TRBD1 (6 bases). Germline V lookup: CDR1 MNHEY, CDR2 SVGAGI. The CDR3 sequence is 16 residues long. The germline V and J ends were trimmed by 0 bases and 1 base, with 12 bases remaining between them. The CDR3: CASSYSFGTPNTEAFF. In nucleotides, the CDR3 is TGTGCCAGCAGTTACTCGTTCGGGACACCGAACACTGAAGCTTTCTTT.

This rearrangement joins TRBV10-3 to TRBJ1-1, with 10 nucleotides matching TRBD1. With 6 bases clipped from V and 4 bases from J, the junction kept 5 bases outside the gene matches. Germline values: CDR1 ENHRY, CDR2 SYGVKD. The CDR3 consists of 14 residues. The CDR3 nucleotides read TGTGCCATCAGGAAGGGACAGGGGCTCACTGAAGCTTTCTTT. It translates to CAIRKGQGLTEAFF.

This clonotype was seen many times. This sequence joins TRBV24-1 and TRBJ2-7; tentatively, D is TRBD1 (6 bases). CDR1 is KGHDR, CDR2 SFDVKD, per germline. The CDR3 covers 16 residues. V was cut by 4 bases and J by 3 bases, with 18 bases left in between. This CDR3 is CATSESGTTTVYEQYF. Written as DNA, the CDR3 is TGTGCCACCAGTGAATCCGGGACAACTACTGTCTACGAGCAGTACTTC.